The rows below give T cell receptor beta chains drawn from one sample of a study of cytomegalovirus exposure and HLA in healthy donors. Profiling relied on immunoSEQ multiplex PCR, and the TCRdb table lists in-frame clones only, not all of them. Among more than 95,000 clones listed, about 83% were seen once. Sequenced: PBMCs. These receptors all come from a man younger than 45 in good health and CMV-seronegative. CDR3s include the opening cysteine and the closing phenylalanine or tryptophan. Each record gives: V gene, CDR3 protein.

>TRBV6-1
CASSDPGLAGNEQFF
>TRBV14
CASSQELLREVHNEQFF
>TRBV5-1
CASSRPRQREETNTGELFF
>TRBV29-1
CSVEFLVERHARTDMQYF
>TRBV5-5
CASSSTGTGWDQPQHF
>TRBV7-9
CASSLLPRSGAKNIQYF
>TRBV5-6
CASSLGLQETQYF
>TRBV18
CASSPRRAYNEQFF
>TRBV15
CATSRDTGQQETQYF
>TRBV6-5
CASSQQGVANYGYTF
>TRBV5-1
CASSLGGNSGNTIYF
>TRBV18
CASSPPARGASTDTQYF
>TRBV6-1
CASSGAGLLIAYEQYF
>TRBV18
CASSPTGGRDNSPLHF
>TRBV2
CASRDTYNEQFF
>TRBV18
CASSPSGNTEAFF
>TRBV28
CASSEQGPYGYTF
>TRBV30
CAWSVDSNQPQHF
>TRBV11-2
CASSPRQGSSYNSPLHF
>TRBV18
CASRRGPTYEQYF
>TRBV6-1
CASSEGRLNQPQHF
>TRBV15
CATSRDPDTEAFF
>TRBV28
CASSSPGDRARGYTF
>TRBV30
CAWSPYTGAENIQYF
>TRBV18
CASSPRGMIDAEAFF